This is a list of T cell receptor beta chains from one sample in a study of graft-versus-host responses after intestinal transplantation. No antigens are known for them. Sequenced by immunoSEQ multiplex PCR; TCRdb stores in-frame clones only, minus some. The sample holds roughly 99,000 clones, just under 95% seen once. Sequences were derived from unstimulated CD8+ T cells sorted from spleen or lymph node cells, sampled before transplant. Source of these receptors: a human donor who was the organ donor for an intestinal transplant. Both conserved end residues are part of each CDR3. The D gene is left open where the match is weak. Not every row has a clone size; where given, it reads once, few, many or a size class.

CASTNFEGNTGELFF TGTGCCAGCACCAACTTCGAGGGGAACACCGGGGAGCTGTTTTTT - TRBV2 - TRBJ2-2 15
CASNRQGDYEQYF TGTGCCAGCAATCGACAGGGGGACTACGAGCAGTACTTC - TRBV6-5 TRBD1 TRBJ2-7 13
CASSILTGGGADTQYF TGTGCCAGTAGTATCCTAACAGGGGGGGGAGCAGATACGCAGTATTTT - TRBV19 - TRBJ2-3 16
CASSGPTPGRNTEAFF TGTGCCAGCAGTGGACCTACTCCCGGGAGGAACACTGAAGCTTTCTTT - TRBV25-1 - TRBJ1-1 16
CASSIYYGGYEQFF TGTGCCAGTAGTATATATTATGGGGGCTATGAGCAGTTCTTC - TRBV19 - TRBJ2-1 14
CASSPIGQLKLFF TGTGCCAGCAGCCCGATTGGGCAGTTGAAACTGTTTTTT - TRBV11-2 - TRBJ1-4 13
CASSPARRDQYF TGTGCCAGCAGCCCAGCGAGGAGGGACCAGTACTTC - TRBV7-9 - TRBJ2-4 12
CASSLDLAGWGEQFF TGCGCCAGCAGCTTGGATTTAGCGGGGTGGGGTGAGCAGTTCTTC - TRBV5-1 TRBD2 TRBJ2-1 15
CASSQPGHQAFF TGCGCCAGCAGCCAACCGGGACACCAAGCTTTCTTT - TRBV4-1 - TRBJ1-1 12
CASQPWAGVYGHTF TGTGCCAGTCAACCCTGGGCAGGGGTCTATGGCCACACCTTC - TRBV28 - TRBJ1-2 14
CASSLVYLVSNTEAFF TGTGCCAGCAGCTTAGTCTATCTAGTGTCGAACACTGAAGCTTTCTTT - TRBV11-2 - TRBJ1-1 16
CASSPGTGPKVYTGELFF TGTGCCAGCAGTCCCGGGACAGGGCCTAAGGTTTACACCGGGGAGCTGTTTTTT - TRBV27 TRBD1 TRBJ2-2 18
CASSQDHAGTDTQYF TGTGCCAGCAGCCAAGATCACGCGGGCACAGATACGCAGTATTTT - TRBV14 - TRBJ2-3 15
CAWTDTDQETQYF TGTGCCTGGACCGACACGGACCAAGAGACCCAGTACTTC - TRBV30 - TRBJ2-5 13
CASSFLSGSAPNYGYTF TGCGCCAGCAGCTTCTTGTCAGGGTCGGCCCCTAACTATGGCTACACCTTC - TRBV5-1 - TRBJ1-2 17
CASSATTSGRTTDTQYF TGTGCCAGCAGCGCTACGACTAGCGGGAGAACCACAGATACGCAGTATTTT - TRBV7-3 TRBD2 TRBJ2-3 17
CASSLSLQGQREVPDTQYF TGTGCCAGCAGTTTGAGCCTCCAAGGTCAGCGGGAGGTCCCAGATACGCAGTATTTT - TRBV28 TRBD2 TRBJ2-3 19
CASSPSQVGEQYF TGTGCCAGTAGTCCCTCACAGGTCGGGGAGCAGTACTTC - TRBV19 - TRBJ2-7 13
CASSLGWGQGTDTQYF TGTGCCAGCAGCTTAGGATGGGGACAGGGCACAGATACGCAGTATTTT - TRBV13 TRBD1 TRBJ2-3 16
CAWNTPETGTYEQYF TGTGCCTGGAATACCCCTGAGACAGGAACCTACGAGCAGTACTTC - TRBV30 - TRBJ2-7 15
CASGLRVGGGTTEAFF TGTGCTAGTGGTTTGCGTGTAGGGGGGGGTACCACTGAAGCTTTCTTT - TRBV12-5 - TRBJ1-1 16
CASSEVGPLILAGVHTGELFF TGTGCCAGCAGTGAAGTGGGTCCTCTTATTCTAGCGGGAGTGCACACCGGGGAGCTGTTTTTT - TRBV2 TRBD2 TRBJ2-2 21
CASSSAGSYEQYF TGCGCCAGCAGCTCGGCGGGTTCCTACGAGCAGTACTTC - TRBV5-1 - TRBJ2-7 13
CASSRQASEKLFF TGTGCCAGCAGTCGGCAGGCAAGCGAAAAACTGTTTTTT few TRBV25-1 - TRBJ1-4 13
CASTGQGMRYGYTF TGCGCCAGCACCGGACAGGGAATGCGGTATGGCTACACCTTC once TRBV10-2 TRBD1 TRBJ1-2 14
CASSQGYGDYEQYF TGCGCCAGCAGCCAAGGGTACGGGGACTACGAGCAGTACTTC - TRBV4-1 - TRBJ2-7 14
CASSLGGEFYEQYF TGTGCCAGCAGTTTAGGGGGGGAGTTCTACGAGCAGTACTTC once TRBV27 TRBD2 TRBJ2-7 14
CASTGGAGGYYEQYF TGTGCCAGCACGGGTGGCGCGGGAGGGTACTACGAGCAGTACTTC once TRBV27 TRBD2 TRBJ2-7 15
CASSRVWTGHLGELFF TGCGCCAGCAGCCGGGTTTGGACAGGGCACCTCGGGGAGCTGTTTTTT - TRBV4-1 TRBD1 TRBJ2-2 16
CASSVVPADTQYF TGTGCCAGCAGCGTCGTCCCAGCGGATACGCAGTATTTT - TRBV7-3 - TRBJ2-3 13
CASSDLGYTF TGTGCCAGCAGTGATCTCGGCTACACCTTC - TRBV2 - TRBJ1-2 10
CAWSEGRGDRAIFLQAQHF TGTGCCTGGAGCGAGGGGAGGGGGGACAGGGCCATTTTCTTACAGGCCCAGCATTTT few TRBV30 TRBD1 TRBJ1-5 19
CASSDREPEAFF TGCGCCAGCAGTGATAGGGAGCCTGAAGCTTTCTTT - TRBV10-2 - TRBJ1-1 12
CASSSRTEDEQYF TGTGCCAGCAGTTCCCGGACAGAGGACGAGCAGTACTTC - TRBV28 - TRBJ2-7 13
CASSLGQGFPDTQYF TGTGCCAGCAGCTTGGGACAGGGATTTCCAGATACGCAGTATTTT - TRBV5-5 TRBD1 TRBJ2-3 15
CASRRQGVSYEQYF TGTGCCAGTCGGAGACAGGGGGTCTCCTACGAGCAGTACTTC - TRBV28 TRBD1 TRBJ2-7 14
CASSEWTGWEQYF TGTGCCAGCAGTGAATGGACAGGGTGGGAGCAGTACTTC - TRBV6-1 TRBD1 TRBJ2-7 13
CASSGGLGEQYF TGTGCCAGCAGCGGAGGGCTTGGCGAGCAGTACTTC - TRBV7-9 - TRBJ2-7 12
CASSEGGNSFFGANVLTF TGTGCCAGCAGTGAGGGAGGAAACAGCTTCTTTGGGGCCAACGTCCTGACTTTC - TRBV25-1 - TRBJ2-6 18
CASRGQKAGVQYF TGTGCCAGCAGAGGACAGAAGGCTGGCGTGCAGTACTTC - TRBV6-1 - TRBJ2-7 13
CASSLEILALDEQFF TGCGCCAGCAGCTTGGAGATACTAGCCCTGGATGAGCAGTTCTTC - TRBV5-1 - TRBJ2-1 15
CASSLAGNTGELFF TGTGCCAGCAGCCTAGCGGGGAACACCGGGGAGCTGTTTTTT - TRBV7-3 TRBD2 TRBJ2-2 14
CASSSEANTGELFF TGTGCCAGCAGTTCCGAAGCCAACACCGGGGAGCTGTTTTTT - TRBV28 - TRBJ2-2 14
CASSTLHRGGQDTQYF TGTGCCAGTAGTACGTTACACAGGGGTGGGCAAGATACGCAGTATTTT - TRBV19 TRBD1 TRBJ2-3 16
CASSEMGYDGYTF TGTGCCAGCAGTGAAATGGGCTATGATGGCTACACCTTC - TRBV2 - TRBJ1-2 13
CASSPIRDIQYF TGTGCCAGCAGCCCCATTAGAGACATTCAGTACTTC - TRBV2 - TRBJ2-4 12
CASSRRTGGWEKLFF TGTGCCAGCAGCCGTAGGACAGGGGGCTGGGAAAAACTGTTTTTT once TRBV6-5 TRBD1 TRBJ1-4 15